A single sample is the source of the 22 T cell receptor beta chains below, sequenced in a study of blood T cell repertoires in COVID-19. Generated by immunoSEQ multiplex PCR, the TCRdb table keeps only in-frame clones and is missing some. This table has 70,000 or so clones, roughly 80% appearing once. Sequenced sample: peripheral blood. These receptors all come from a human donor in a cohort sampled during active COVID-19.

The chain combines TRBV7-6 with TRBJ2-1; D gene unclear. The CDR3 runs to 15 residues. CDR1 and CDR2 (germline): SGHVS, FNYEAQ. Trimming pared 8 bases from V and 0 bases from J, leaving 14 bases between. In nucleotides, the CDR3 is TGTGCCAGCTCCGAACTCGCGAGCTCCTACAATGAGCAGTTCTTC. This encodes CASSELASSYNEQFF.

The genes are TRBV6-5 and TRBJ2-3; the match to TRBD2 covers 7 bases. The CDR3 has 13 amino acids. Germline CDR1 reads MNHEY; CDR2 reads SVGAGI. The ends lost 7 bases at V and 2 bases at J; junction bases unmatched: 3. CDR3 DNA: TGTGCCAGCACCCGGGGGGTCACAGATACGCAGTATTTT. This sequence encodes CASTRGVTDTQYF.

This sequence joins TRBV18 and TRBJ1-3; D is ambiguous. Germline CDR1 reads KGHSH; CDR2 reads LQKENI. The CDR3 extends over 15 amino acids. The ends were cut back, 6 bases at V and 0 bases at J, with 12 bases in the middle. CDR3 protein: CASSRRVFSGNTIYF. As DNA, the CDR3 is TGTGCCAGCTCCCGGAGGGTGTTCTCTGGAAACACCATATATTTT.

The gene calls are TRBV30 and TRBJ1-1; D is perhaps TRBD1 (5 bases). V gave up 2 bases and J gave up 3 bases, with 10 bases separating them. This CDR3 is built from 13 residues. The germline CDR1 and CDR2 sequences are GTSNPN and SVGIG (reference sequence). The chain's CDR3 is CAWSKGVDTEAFF. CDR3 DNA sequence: TGTGCCTGGAGTAAAGGGGTGGACACTGAAGCTTTCTTT. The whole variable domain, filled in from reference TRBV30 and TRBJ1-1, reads SQTIHQWPATLVQPVGSPLSLECTVEGTSNPNLYWYRQAAGRGLQLLFYSVGIGQISSEVPQNLSASRPQDRQFILSSKKLLLSDSGFYLCAWSKGVDTEAFFGQGTRLTVV.

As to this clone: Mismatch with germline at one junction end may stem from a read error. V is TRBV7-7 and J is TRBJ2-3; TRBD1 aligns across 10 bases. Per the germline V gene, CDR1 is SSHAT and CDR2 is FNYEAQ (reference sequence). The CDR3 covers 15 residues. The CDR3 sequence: CASSLGTGVTDTQYF. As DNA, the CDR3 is TGTGCTAGCAGCTTAGGGACAGGGGTCACAGATACGCAGTATTTT.

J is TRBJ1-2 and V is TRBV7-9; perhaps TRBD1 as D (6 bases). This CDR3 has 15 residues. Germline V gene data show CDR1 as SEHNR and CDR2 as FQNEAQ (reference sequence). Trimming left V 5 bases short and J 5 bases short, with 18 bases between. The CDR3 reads CASSVSDSYTYGYTF. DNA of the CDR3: TGTGCCAGCAGCGTGTCGGACAGTTACACATATGGCTACACCTTC.

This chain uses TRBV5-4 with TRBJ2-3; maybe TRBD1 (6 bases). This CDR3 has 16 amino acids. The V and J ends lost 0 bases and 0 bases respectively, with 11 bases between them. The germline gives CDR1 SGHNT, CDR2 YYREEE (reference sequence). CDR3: CASSLAQGRSTDTQYF. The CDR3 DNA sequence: TGTGCCAGCAGCTTGGCGCAGGGGCGAAGCACAGATACGCAGTATTTT.

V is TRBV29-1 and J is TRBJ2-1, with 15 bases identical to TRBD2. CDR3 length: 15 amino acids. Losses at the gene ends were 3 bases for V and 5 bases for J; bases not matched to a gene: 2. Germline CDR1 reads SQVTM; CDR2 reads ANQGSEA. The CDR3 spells CSVEGLAGGHNEQFF. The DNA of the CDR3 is TGCAGCGTTGAGGGACTAGCGGGAGGCCACAATGAGCAGTTCTTC.

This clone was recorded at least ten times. CDR3 sequence: CASSLGWADSDYGYTF. The CDR3 coding sequence is TGTGCCAGCAGCTTAGGATGGGCGGACAGCGACTATGGCTACACCTTC. This sequence joins TRBV7-9 and TRBJ1-2; possible D gene TRBD1, 6 bases. Trimming shortened V by 1 base and J by 3 bases, and 15 bases separated the two germline ends. Germline V CDR1 and CDR2: SEHNR, FQNEAQ (reference sequence). The CDR3 spans 16 residues.

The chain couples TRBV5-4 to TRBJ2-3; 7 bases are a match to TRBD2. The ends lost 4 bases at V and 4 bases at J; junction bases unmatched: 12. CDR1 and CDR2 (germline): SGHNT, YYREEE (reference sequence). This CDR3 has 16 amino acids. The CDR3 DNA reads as TGTGCCAGCAGCCTTCCCAAAAGCGGGATTCCAGATACGCAGTATTTT. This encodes CASSLPKSGIPDTQYF.

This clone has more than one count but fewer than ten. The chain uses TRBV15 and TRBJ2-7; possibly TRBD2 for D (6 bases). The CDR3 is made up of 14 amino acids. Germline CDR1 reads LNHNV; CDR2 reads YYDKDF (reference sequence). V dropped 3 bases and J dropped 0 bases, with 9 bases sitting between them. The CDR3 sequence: CATSRAGSSYEQYF. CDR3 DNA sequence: TGTGCCACCAGCAGGGCGGGAAGCTCCTACGAGCAGTACTTC. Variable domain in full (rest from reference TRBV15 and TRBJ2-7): DAMVIQNPRYQVTQFGKPVTLSCSQTLNHNVMYWYQQKSSQAPKLLFHYYDKDFNNEADTPDNFQSRRPNTSFCFLDIRSPGLGDTAMYLCATSRAGSSYEQYFGPGTRLTVT.

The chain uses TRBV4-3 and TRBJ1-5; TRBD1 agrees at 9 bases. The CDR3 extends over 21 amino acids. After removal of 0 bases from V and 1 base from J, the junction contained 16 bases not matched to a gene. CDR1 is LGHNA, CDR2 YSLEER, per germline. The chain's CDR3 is CASSQEFMGQGQLLSNQPQHF. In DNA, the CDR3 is TGCGCCAGCAGCCAAGAATTTATGGGACAGGGTCAACTATTAAGCAATCAGCCCCAGCATTTT.

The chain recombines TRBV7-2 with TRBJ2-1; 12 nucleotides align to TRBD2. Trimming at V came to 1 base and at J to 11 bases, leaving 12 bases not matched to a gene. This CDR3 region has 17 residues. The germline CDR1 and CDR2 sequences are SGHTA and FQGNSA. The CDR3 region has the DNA TGTGCCAGCAGCTTAGGGTCGACTAGCGGGAGTAGTTTGAAGCAGTTCTTC. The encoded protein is CASSLGSTSGSSLKQFF.

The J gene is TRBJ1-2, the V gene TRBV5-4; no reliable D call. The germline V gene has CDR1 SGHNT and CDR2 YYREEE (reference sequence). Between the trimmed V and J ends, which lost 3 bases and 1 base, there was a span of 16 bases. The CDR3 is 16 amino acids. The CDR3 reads CASSSEGRTNNYGYTF. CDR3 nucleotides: TGTGCCAGCAGCTCGGAGGGCCGCACAAATAACTATGGCTACACCTTC.

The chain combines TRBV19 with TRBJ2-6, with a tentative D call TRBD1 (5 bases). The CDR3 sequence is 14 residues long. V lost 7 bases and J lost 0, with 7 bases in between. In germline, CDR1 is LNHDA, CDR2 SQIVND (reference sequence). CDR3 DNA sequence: TGTGCCAGTACCGACAGCTCTGGGGCCAACGTCCTGACTTTC. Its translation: CASTDSSGANVLTF.

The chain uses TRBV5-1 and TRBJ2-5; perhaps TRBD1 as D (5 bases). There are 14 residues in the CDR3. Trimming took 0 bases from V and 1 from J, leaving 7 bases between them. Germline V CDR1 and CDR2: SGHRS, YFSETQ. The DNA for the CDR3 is TGCGCCAGCAGCTTGGTTCAGGGCCAAGAGACCCAGTACTTC. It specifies CASSLVQGQETQYF. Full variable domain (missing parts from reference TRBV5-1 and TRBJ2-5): KAGVTQTPRYLIKTRGQQVTLSCSPISGHRSVSWYQQTPGQGLQFLFEYFSETQRNKGNFPGRFSGRQFSNSRSEMNVSTLELGDSALYLCASSLVQGQETQYFGPGTRLLVL.

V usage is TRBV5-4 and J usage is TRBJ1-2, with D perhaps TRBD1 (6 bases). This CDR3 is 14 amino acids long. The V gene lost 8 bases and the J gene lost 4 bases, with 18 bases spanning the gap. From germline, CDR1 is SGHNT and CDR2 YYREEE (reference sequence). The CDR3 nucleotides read TGTGCCAGTAAACAGGGTGTAGGGCTCTATGGCTACACCTTC. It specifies CASKQGVGLYGYTF.

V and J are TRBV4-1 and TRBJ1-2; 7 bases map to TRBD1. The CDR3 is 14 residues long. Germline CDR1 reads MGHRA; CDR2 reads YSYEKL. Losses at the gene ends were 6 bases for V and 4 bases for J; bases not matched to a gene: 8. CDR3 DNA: TGCGCCAGCAGGCAGCCGGGACAGAGCTATGGCTACACCTTC. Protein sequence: CASRQPGQSYGYTF.

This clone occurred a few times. The DNA of the CDR3 is TGCGCCAGCAGCCAAGATTGGCTTGAAGACAGGGTCGGTCATGAGCAGTTCTTC. This codes for CASSQDWLEDRVGHEQFF. This chain joins TRBV4-3 and TRBJ2-1, with 7 bases matching TRBD1. The trim removed 0 bases at V and 8 bases at J, leaving 16 bases unmatched. This CDR3 has 18 residues. Per germline, CDR1 LGHNA and CDR2 YSLEER.

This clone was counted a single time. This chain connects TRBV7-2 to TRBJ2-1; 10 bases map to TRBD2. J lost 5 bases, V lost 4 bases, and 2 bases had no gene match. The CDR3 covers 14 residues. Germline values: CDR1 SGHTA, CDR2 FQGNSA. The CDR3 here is CASSSAGGHNEQFF. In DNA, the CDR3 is TGTGCCAGCAGCTCAGCGGGGGGGCACAATGAGCAGTTCTTC.

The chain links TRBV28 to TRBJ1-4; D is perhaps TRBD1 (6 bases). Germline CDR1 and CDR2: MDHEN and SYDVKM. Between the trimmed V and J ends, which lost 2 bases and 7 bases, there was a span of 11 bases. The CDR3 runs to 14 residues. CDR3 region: CASSLGIRGEKLFF. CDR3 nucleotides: TGTGCCAGCAGTTTAGGGATCAGGGGTGAAAAACTGTTTTTT.

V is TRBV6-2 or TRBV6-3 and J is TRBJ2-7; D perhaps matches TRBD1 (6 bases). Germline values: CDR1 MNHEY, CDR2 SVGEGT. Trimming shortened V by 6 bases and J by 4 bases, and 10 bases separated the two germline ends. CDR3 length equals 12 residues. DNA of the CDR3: TGTGCCAGCAGCCGGGACACGTACGAGCAGTACTTC. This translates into CASSRDTYEQYF.